This section outlines one TCR beta chain sequence together with its context. Libraries were prepared by immunoSEQ multiplex PCR; TCRdb keeps only in-frame clonotypes and omits some of them. The sample consists of 300,000 to 400,000 clones, 85% of them appearing once. The source of the sample is a study of blood T cell repertoires in COVID-19. The CDR3 is 16 amino acids. The germline CDR1 and CDR2 sequences are SGHAT and FQNNGV. J was trimmed by 0 bases and V by 4 bases; bases with no gene match: 7. The clonotype comes from a woman in her twenties or thirties who had been exposed to COVID-19. The sequenced sample was PBMCs or T cells enriched from blood (not recorded which). The chain uses TRBV11-2 and TRBJ1-1; 8 bases line up with TRBD1. This chain's CDR3 is CASSWGTGVMNTEAFF. Written as DNA, the CDR3 is TGTGCCAGCAGCTGGGGGACAGGCGTCATGAACACTGAAGCTTTCTTT. Looking up the rest from reference TRBV11-2 and TRBJ1-1 gives the full variable domain: EAGVAQSPRYKIIEKRQSVAFWCNPISGHATLYWYQQILGQGPKLLIQFQNNGVVDDSQLPKDRFSAERLKGVDSTLKIQPAKLEDSAVYLCASSWGTGVMNTEAFFGQGTRLTVV.